These T cell receptor beta chains were read from a single sample in a study of glioma-infiltrating T cells. MiXCR was run by TCRdb on the multiplex PCR reads, yielding one entry per CDR3 protein. The repertoire holds over 140,000 distinct CDR3 sequences, with 30% to 40% as singletons. Sample: glioma tissue, nonneoplastic brain tissue, or PBMCs (not recorded which). These receptors all stem from a human donor with low-grade glioma or glioblastoma, undergoing nonglioma brain surgery, or in good health (not recorded which). Each CDR3 is given with its conserved first and last residue.

V,J,CDR3
TRBV6-2/TRBV6-3,TRBJ2-3,CASNGPPQDTQYF
TRBV7-2,TRBJ2-3,CASSRDRGRHTQYF
TRBV2,TRBJ1-1,CASRQGFSEAFF
TRBV7-2,TRBJ1-1,CASSLYTSNTEAFF
TRBV7-2,TRBJ1-3,CASSLAVGQFSGNTIYF
TRBV2,TRBJ2-2,CASTPMDGELFF
TRBV6-6,TRBJ1-2,CASSYSSRGREYGYTF
TRBV6-2/TRBV6-3,TRBJ2-2,CASSPHNTGELFF
TRBV6-1,TRBJ1-1,CASALGVGGTEAFF
TRBV29-1,TRBJ1-1,CSVVGPEAFF
TRBV6-2/TRBV6-3,TRBJ2-1,CASSYPLGQYNEQFF
TRBV3-1,TRBJ2-6,CASSQDERASGANVLTF
TRBV19,TRBJ2-1,CASSLLAGPGHNEQFF
TRBV12-3/TRBV12-4,TRBJ2-1,CASSGTGEQFF
TRBV20-1,TRBJ2-7,CSARGKSYEQYF
TRBV20-1,TRBJ1-5,CSASTQGPNSNQPQHF
TRBV20-1,TRBJ1-4,CSARDIMAGERREKLFF
TRBV19,TRBJ1-5,CASRPERTDNQPQHF